The rows below give T cell receptor beta chains drawn from one sample of a study of CXCR3-negative and CXCR3-positive naive CD8 T cells. TCRdb processed the 5' RACE reads again and assigns one entry to each CDR3 protein, with no DNA. This table lists 130,000 to 150,000 distinct CDR3 sequences. Specimen: naive CXCR3+ CD8+ T cells from blood. The receptors derive from a human donor in good health. Some clones in this sample may be carry-over from other donors' samples. Both conserved end residues are part of each CDR3.

CSVEDGQSYEQYF,TRBV29-1,TRBJ2-7
CSVVPPVSAEDGGRLNTEAFF,TRBV29-1,TRBJ1-1
CASSLERRGIEAFF,TRBV28,TRBJ1-1
CASIGNSGSGANVLTF,TRBV19,TRBJ2-6
CASSLETQGGYEQFF,TRBV7-2,TRBJ2-1
CASSLIPSSYNEQFF,TRBV7-3,TRBJ2-1
CASSRILGDDEQFF,TRBV7-7,TRBJ2-1
CSARAFWGTSGEGETQYF,TRBV20-1,TRBJ2-5
CASRTDENAQFF,TRBV7-9,TRBJ2-1
CASSSHSGDTYNEQFF,TRBV7-9,TRBJ2-1
CASSQDLEGLEQYF,TRBV3-1,TRBJ2-7
CASSVALGGAYNEQFF,TRBV9,TRBJ2-1
CASSPGARQYF,TRBV19,TRBJ2-3
CASSLRILASTDTQYF,TRBV7-2,TRBJ2-3
CASSHRSRVRTQETQYF,TRBV23-1,TRBJ2-5
CSVVVLSEWNYPLQETQYF,TRBV29-1,TRBJ2-5
CASSQDKENTEAFF,TRBV4-3,TRBJ1-1
CAFTRLEGVNTEAFF,TRBV5-4,TRBJ1-1
CASSRRTNSYEQYF,TRBV28,TRBJ2-7
CASMVVAGYHEQFF,TRBV5-1,TRBJ2-1
CASLGANYNEQFF,TRBV7-2,TRBJ2-1
CASMEAVQETQYF,TRBV28,TRBJ2-5
CASSPGRVHGYTF,TRBV12-3/TRBV12-4,TRBJ1-2
CSVADTVLEQYF,TRBV29-1,TRBJ2-7